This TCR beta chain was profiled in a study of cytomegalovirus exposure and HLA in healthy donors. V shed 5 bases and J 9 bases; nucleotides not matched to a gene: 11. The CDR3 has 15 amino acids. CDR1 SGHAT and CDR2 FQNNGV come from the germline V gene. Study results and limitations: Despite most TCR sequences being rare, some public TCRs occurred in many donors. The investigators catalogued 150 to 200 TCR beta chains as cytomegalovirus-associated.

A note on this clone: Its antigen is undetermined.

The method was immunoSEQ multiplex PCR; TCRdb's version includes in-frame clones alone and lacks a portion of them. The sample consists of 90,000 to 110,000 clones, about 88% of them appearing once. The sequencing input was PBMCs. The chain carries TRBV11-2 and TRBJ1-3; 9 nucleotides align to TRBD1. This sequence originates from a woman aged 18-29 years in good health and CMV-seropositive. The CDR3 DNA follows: TGTGCCAGCAGCACCCACCGGGACAGGGTATTCACCATATATTTT. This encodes CASSTHRDRVFTIYF.